This T cell receptor (beta chain) comes out of a study of regulatory T cells in long-lasting Graves disease. The study, taken as a whole, reports: New patients shared about a thousand public clonotypes, fewer than the roughly 2,600 shared by persistent patients.

As concerns this clonotype: Its cognate antigen is unknown. A much larger clone lies one base from this, so it may be a read error.

Time point defined: persistent/refractory GD, antithyroid drugs over 5 years with positive TRAb. The TCR library was made from RNA extracted from PBMCs. Arm-PCR of CDR3 regions and iRepertoire HTBI primers were the basis on which TCR beta libraries were built. TCRdb passed the multiplex PCR reads through MiXCR, listing each CDR3 protein once. The table lists approximately 500,000 distinct CDR3 sequences, under 25% of them singletons. The germline gives CDR1 MNHEY, CDR2 SMNVEV (reference sequence). This CDR3 spans 16 amino acids. V lost 6 bases and J lost 4, with 21 bases in between. This chain links TRBV27 with TRBJ1-1; D unresolved. The TCR originated in a female donor with Graves disease. This specimen consisted of peripheral blood mononuclear cells (PBMCs), obtained when the disease was refractory, from a patient treated with antithyroid drugs. CDR3 loop: CASSTRPRWTRTEAFF. DNA for the CDR3: TGTGCCAGCAGCACCAGACCCCGGTGGACGCGCACTGAAGCTTTCTTT.